This T cell receptor beta chain was captured by sequencing in a study of T cell clonotyping in hematopoietic cell transplantation. Study results and limitations: Broader posttransplant TCR repertoire diversity was predicted by graft donor and pretransplant recipient Inverse Simpson Index values. Few recipient clonotypes overlapped donors; over 95% were de novo at given depth. CD4 and CD8 repertoire contributions could not be separated without sorting.

Blood collection times were about day -28 and days 30, 100, 180 posttransplant. As regards this clone: The antigen is unknown.

V was pared by 4 bases and J by 7 bases, with 8 bases of the junction left unmatched. Germline V gene sequence: CDR1 SQVTM, CDR2 ANQGSEA. This CDR3 comprises 13 residues. The method was immunoSEQ multiplex PCR; TCRdb's version includes in-frame clones alone and lacks a portion of them. The table has 5,500 to 9,000 clones, approximately 87% seen once; the top ten hold 4.5% to 6%. This clonotype was sampled from a male patient between 45 and 60 years old who had an allogeneic stem cell transplant from a related donor, so the T cells may come from the graft donor. Some clones in this sample may be carry-over from other donors' samples. This chain joins TRBV29-1 and TRBJ1-2; 8 bases agree with TRBD1. The specimen comprised PBMCs, sampled 100 days after allogeneic stem cell transplant. As DNA, the CDR3 is TGCAGCGTTGGGGCAGGGGGCAGGGTTGGCTACACCTTC. Protein: CSVGAGGRVGYTF.